This entry is about one T cell receptor (beta chain). Its target is not known. The sample belongs to a study of regulatory dendritic cells for organ transplantation. The wider study: Regulatory dendritic cells were monocyte-derived, receiving vitamin D3 on days 0 and 4 and IL-10 on day 4. Study observations and caveats: The authors noted considerable between-person heterogeneity in alloreactive memory CD8+ cells. Among resting subsets, memory CD8+ cells contained the most alloreactive clonotypes.

With 2 bases removed from V and 5 bases from J, the gap between germline ends came to 15 bases. The CDR3 has 15 residues. Germline loops: CDR1 MGHDK, CDR2 SYGVNS. Method: immunoSEQ multiplex PCR; TCRdb's copy keeps in-frame clones and lacks some. The table lists fewer than 20,000 clones, roughly 80% of them singletons. CFSE-labeled sorted T cells met regulatory or mature dendritic cells for under 6 days. CD4+ or CD8+ T cells were sorted as naive CD45RA+ or memory CD45RO+. The genes are TRBV25-1 and TRBJ1-2; the D gene is possibly TRBD1 (6 bases). Sample: memory CD4+ T cells from blood cultured with regulatory dendritic cells. Stated subset: CD45RO+ memory T cells. The source is a human donor in good health. The CDR3 bases are TGTGCCAGCAGTGAAGGGGCCGGGGGGCTTTATGGCTACACCTTC. Amino acids: CASSEGAGGLYGYTF.